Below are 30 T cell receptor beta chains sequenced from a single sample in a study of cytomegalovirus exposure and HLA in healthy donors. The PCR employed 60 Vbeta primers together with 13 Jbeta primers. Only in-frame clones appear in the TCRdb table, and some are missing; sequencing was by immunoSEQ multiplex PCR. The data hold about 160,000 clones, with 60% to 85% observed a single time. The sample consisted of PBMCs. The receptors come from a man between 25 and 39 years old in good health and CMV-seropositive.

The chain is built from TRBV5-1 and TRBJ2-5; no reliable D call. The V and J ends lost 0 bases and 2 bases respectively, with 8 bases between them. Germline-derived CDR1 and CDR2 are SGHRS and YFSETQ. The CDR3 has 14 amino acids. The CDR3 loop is CASSLGARQETQYF. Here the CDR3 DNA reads TGCGCCAGCAGCTTGGGGGCGAGACAAGAGACCCAGTACTTC.

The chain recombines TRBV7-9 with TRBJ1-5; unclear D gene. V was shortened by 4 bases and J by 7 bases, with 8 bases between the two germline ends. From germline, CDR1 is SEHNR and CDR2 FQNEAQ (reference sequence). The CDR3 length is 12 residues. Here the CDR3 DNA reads TGTGCCAGCAGCTCGGGGTCGCAGCCCCAGCATTTT. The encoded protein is CASSSGSQPQHF.

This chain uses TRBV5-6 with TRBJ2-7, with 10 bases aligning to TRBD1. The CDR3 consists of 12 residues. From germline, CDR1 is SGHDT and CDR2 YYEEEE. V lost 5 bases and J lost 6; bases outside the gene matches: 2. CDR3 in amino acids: CASRTGGGEQYF. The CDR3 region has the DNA TGTGCCAGCAGGACAGGGGGCGGCGAGCAGTACTTC.

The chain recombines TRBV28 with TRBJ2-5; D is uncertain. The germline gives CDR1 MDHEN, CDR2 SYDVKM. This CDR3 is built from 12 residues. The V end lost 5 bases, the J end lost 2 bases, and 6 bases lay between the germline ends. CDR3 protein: CASSREQETQYF. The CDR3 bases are TGTGCCAGCAGTAGAGAGCAAGAGACCCAGTACTTC.

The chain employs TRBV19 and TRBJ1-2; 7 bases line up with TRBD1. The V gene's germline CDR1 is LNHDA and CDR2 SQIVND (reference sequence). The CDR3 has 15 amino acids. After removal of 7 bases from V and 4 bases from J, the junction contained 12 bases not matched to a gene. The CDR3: CASKSTPDRAYGYTF. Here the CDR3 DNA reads TGTGCCAGTAAGAGTACCCCTGACAGGGCCTATGGCTACACCTTC.

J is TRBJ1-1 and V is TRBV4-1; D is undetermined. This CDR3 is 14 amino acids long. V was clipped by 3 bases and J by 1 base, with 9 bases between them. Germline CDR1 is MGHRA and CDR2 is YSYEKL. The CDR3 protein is CASSQAHPNTEAFF. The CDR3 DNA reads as TGCGCCAGCAGCCAGGCCCACCCGAACACTGAAGCTTTCTTT.

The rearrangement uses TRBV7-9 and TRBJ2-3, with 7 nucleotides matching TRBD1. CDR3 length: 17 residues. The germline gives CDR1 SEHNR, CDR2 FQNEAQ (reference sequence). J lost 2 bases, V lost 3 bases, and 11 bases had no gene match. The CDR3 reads CASSFPDRDSATDTQYF. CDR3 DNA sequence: TGTGCCAGCAGCTTCCCCGACCGGGACAGCGCCACAGATACGCAGTATTTT.

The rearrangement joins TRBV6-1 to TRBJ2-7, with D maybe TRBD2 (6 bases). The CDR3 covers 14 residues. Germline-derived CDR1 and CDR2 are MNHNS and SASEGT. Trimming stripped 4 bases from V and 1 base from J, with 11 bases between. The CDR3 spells CASSVEGLSYEQYF. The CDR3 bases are TGTGCCAGCAGTGTGGAGGGACTTTCCTACGAGCAGTACTTC.

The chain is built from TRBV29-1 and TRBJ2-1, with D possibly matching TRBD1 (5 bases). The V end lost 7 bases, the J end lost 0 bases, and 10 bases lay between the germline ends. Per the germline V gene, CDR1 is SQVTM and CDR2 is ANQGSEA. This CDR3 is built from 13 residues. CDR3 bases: TGCAGCGCCGACAGTAGCTCCTACAATGAGCAGTTCTTC. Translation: CSADSSSYNEQFF.

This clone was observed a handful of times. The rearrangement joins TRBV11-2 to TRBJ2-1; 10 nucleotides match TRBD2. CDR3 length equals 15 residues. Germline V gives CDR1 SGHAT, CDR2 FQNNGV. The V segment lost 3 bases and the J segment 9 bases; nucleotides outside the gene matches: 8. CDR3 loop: CASSFTAGGRSEQFF. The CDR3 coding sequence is TGTGCCAGCAGCTTTACAGCGGGGGGGCGTTCTGAGCAGTTCTTC.

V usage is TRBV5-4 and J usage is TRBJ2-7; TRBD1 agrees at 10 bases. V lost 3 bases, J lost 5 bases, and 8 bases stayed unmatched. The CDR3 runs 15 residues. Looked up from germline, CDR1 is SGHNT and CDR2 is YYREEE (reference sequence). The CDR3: CASSSPWDRGHEQYF. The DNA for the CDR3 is TGTGCCAGCAGCTCCCCTTGGGACAGGGGTCACGAGCAGTACTTC. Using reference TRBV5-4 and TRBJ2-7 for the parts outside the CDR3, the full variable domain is ETGVTQSPTHLIKTRGQQVTLRCSSQSGHNTVSWYQQALGQGPQFIFQYYREEENGRGNFPPRFSGLQFPNYSSELNVNALELDDSALYLCASSSPWDRGHEQYFGPGTRLTVT.

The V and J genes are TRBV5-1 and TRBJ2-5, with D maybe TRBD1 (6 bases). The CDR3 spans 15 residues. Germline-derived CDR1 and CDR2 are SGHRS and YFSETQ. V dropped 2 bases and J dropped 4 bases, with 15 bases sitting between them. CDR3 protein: CASSFSLQGSETQYF. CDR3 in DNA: TGCGCCAGCAGCTTCTCTCTGCAGGGGTCAGAGACCCAGTACTTC. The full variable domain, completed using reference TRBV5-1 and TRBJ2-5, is KAGVTQTPRYLIKTRGQQVTLSCSPISGHRSVSWYQQTPGQGLQFLFEYFSETQRNKGNFPGRFSGRQFSNSRSEMNVSTLELGDSALYLCASSFSLQGSETQYFGPGTRLLVL.

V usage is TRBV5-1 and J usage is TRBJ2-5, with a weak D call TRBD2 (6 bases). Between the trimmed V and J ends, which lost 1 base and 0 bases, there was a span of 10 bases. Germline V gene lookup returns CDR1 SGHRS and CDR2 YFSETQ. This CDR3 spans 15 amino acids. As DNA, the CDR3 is TGCGCCAGCAGCTTGATCCGGGACTACCAAGAGACCCAGTACTTC. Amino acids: CASSLIRDYQETQYF.

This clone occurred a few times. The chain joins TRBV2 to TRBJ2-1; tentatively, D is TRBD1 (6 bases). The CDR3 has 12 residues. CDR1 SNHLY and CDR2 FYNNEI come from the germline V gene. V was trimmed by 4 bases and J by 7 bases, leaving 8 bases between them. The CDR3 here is CASSAQGNEQFF. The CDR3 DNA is TGTGCCAGCAGTGCCCAGGGGAATGAGCAGTTCTTC.

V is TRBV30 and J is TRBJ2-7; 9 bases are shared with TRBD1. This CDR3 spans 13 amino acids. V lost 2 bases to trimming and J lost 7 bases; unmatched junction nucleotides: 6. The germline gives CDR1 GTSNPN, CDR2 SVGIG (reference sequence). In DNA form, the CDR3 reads TGTGCCTGGAGTCACAGGGGGCTGGGAGAGCAGTACTTC. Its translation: CAWSHRGLGEQYF.

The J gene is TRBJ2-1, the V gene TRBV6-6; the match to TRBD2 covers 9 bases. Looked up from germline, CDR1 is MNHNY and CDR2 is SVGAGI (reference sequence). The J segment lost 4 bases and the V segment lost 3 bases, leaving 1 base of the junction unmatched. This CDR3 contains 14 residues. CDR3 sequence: CASSYLAGYNEQFF. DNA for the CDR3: TGTGCCAGCAGTTATCTAGCGGGGTACAATGAGCAGTTCTTC.

The CDR3 loop is CASSLELAGGDSRGIEQFF. In nucleotides, the CDR3 is TGCGCCAGCAGCTTGGAACTAGCGGGGGGCGACTCACGGGGAATTGAGCAGTTCTTC. This rearrangement joins TRBV5-1 to TRBJ2-1, with 12 positions matching TRBD2. CDR3 length: 19 residues. V lost 0 bases and J lost 9; bases outside the gene matches: 16. Germline loops: CDR1 SGHRS, CDR2 YFSETQ.

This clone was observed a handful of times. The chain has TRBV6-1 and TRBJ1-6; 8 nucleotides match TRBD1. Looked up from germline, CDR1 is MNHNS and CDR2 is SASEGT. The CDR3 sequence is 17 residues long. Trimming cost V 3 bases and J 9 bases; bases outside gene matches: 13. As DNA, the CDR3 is TGTGCCAGCAGTGAGGACGAATCCGGGACAGGATCTTCACCCCTCCACTTT. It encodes CASSEDESGTGSSPLHF.

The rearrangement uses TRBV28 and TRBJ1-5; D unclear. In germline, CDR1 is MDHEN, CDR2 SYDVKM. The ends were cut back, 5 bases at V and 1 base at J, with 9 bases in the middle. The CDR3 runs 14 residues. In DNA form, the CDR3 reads TGTGCCAGCAGTAGAGCCCCGAGCAATCAGCCCCAGCATTTT. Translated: CASSRAPSNQPQHF. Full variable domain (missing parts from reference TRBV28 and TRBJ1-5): DVKVTQSSRYLVKRTGEKVFLECVQDMDHENMFWYRQDPGLGLRLIYFSYDVKMKEKGDIPEGYSVSREKKERFSLILESASTNQTSMYLCASSRAPSNQPQHFGDGTRLSIL.

The CDR3 bases are TGTGCCAGCAGCTTAGATCAGGGATCTCCGCAGTATTTT. It codes for CASSLDQGSPQYF. The rearrangement uses TRBV11-3 and TRBJ2-3; perhaps TRBD1 as D (5 bases). Trimming took 0 bases from V and 10 from J, leaving 11 bases between them. The CDR3 extends over 13 amino acids. Germline assignment: CDR1 SGHNT and CDR2 YENEEA.

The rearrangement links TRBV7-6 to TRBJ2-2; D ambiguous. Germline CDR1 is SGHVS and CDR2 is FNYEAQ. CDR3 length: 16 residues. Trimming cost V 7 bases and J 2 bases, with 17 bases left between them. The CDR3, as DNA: TGTGCCAGCAACCTTGTTGAACACCTTAACACCGGGGAGCTGTTTTTT. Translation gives CASNLVEHLNTGELFF. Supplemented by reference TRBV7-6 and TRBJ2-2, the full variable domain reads GAGVSQSPRYKVTKRGQDVALRCDPISGHVSLYWYRQALGQGPEFLTYFNYEAQQDKSGLPNDRFSAERPEGSISTLTIQRTEQRDSAMYRCASNLVEHLNTGELFFGEGSRLTVL.

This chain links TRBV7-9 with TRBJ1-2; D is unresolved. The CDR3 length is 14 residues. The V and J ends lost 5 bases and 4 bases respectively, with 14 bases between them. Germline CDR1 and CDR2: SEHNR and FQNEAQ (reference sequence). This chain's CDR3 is CASSPPTSSYGYTF. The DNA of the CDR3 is TGTGCCAGCAGCCCTCCGACAAGTTCCTATGGCTACACCTTC.

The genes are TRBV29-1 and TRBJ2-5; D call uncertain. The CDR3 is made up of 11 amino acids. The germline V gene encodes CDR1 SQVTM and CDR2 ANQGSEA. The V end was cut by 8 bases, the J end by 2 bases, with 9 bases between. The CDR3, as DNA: TGCAGCATGGCGGCTCAAGAGACCCAGTACTTC. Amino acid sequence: CSMAAQETQYF.

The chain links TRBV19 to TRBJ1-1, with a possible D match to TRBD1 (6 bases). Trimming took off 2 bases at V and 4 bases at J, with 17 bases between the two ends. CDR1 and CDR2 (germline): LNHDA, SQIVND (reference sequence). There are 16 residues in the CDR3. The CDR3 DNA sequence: TGTGCCAGTAGTATAAGGGGTGGGGGCGAGGTCACTGAAGCTTTCTTT. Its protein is CASSIRGGGEVTEAFF.

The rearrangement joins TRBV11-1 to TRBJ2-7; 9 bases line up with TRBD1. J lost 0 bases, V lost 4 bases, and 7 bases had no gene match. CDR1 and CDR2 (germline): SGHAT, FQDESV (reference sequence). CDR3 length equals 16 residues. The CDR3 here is CASSSRTGASSYEQYF. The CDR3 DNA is TGTGCCAGCAGCTCCCGGACAGGGGCCAGCTCCTACGAGCAGTACTTC.

The CDR3 nucleotides are TGTGCCAGCAGTTACGCAAGACAGAGGAGTTGGGAACCCCTCCACTTT. It yields the protein CASSYARQRSWEPLHF. This rearrangement joins TRBV6-6 to TRBJ1-6; D may be TRBD1 (5 bases). Trimming cost V 2 bases and J 12 bases, with 20 bases left between them. The CDR3 consists of 16 residues. CDR1 is MNHNY and CDR2 is SVGAGI in the germline V gene (reference sequence).

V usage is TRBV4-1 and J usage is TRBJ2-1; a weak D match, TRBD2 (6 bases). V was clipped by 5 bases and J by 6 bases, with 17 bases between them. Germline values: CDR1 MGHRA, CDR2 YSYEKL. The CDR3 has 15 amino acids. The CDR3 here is CASSKRVGGTNEQFF. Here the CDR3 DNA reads TGCGCCAGCAGCAAAAGAGTGGGGGGAACCAATGAGCAGTTCTTC.

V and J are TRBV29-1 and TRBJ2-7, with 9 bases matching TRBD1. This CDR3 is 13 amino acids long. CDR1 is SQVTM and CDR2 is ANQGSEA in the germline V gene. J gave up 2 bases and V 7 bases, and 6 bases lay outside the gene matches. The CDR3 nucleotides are TGCAGCGCCAGACAGGGGGGAACCTACGAGCAGTACTTC. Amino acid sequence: CSARQGGTYEQYF.

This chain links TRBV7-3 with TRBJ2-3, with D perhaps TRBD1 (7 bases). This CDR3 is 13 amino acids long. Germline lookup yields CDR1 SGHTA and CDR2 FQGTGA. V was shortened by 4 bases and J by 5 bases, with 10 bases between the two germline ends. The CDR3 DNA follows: TGTGCCAGCAGCTCGCAGGGGGGAGATACGCAGTATTTT. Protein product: CASSSQGGDTQYF.

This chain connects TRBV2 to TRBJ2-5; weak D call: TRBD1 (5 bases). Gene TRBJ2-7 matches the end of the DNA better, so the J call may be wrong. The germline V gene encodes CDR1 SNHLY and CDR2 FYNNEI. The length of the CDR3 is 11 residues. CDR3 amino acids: CASSGQSEQYF. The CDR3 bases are TGTGCCAGCAGTGGACAGTCCGAGCAGTACTTC.